The entry below gives a single T cell receptor beta chain sequence along with its context. This clonotype has more than one count but fewer than ten. Its specific antigen is unknown. This clone may be a read error of a much larger clone one base away. Because the CDR3 is missing its conserved closing phenylalanine or tryptophan, this is likely a read error. The library was produced with multiplex PCR. Sequencing took place on an Illumina HiSeq 4000. CDR3 regions were amplified by Arm-PCR with iRepertoire HTBI primers to construct TCR beta libraries. Gel purification was performed on PCR products prior to sequencing. In the source study's methods: Across samples, roughly 60 TRBV and over 11 TRBJ segments were identified and used for gene usage analysis of CDR3 amino acid clonotypes. COPE and FqMerger were used to merge the filtered high-quality paired reads into contigs. BLAST was used to align contigs to IMGT TRBV, TRBD and TRBJ reference genes, with CDR3 defined following IMGT. Clonotypes above 0.1% frequency were classified as highly expanded clones. Repertoire diversity was measured by Shannon entropy, and V-J evenness by the Gini coefficient. A clonotype was considered public if more than one individual shared it. The public reads were run again by TCRdb, first through fastp at Q25 and then through MiXCR, and only productive beta chains were kept. Each entry merges the rows of one CDR3 protein and shows their most common DNA and genes. These V and J calls rely on TCRdb rather than the paper's analysis. The sample data list approximately 470,000 distinct CDR3 sequences, and around 15% of these were observed just once. The ten largest make up 9% to 15% of the sample.

The data stem from a study of regulatory T cells in long-lasting Graves disease (dated by TCRdb to the early 2020s). For context, the study as a whole: Patients with newly diagnosed Graves' disease had been on antithyroid drugs for under 3 months. A total of roughly 35 samples were covered by TCR sequencing, comprising around 13 persistent and 20 or so newly diagnosed Graves' disease patients. The study was registered as a clinical trial and conducted in China. Patients with persistent Graves' disease were compared with patients with newly diagnosed Graves' disease using TCR sequencing and RNA sequencing of peripheral blood.

The study at large found these results: Peripheral blood alone was examined, since thyroid tissue, which constituted the primary lesion, could not be accessed. Lower TCR Shannon entropy and fewer highly expanded clones were observed in persistent Graves' disease patients than in newly diagnosed patients, which suggested clonal expansion. Persistent disease showed preferential use of TRBV28, TRBJ1-2 and TRBJ2-5, whereas newly diagnosed disease favored TRBV20-1 and TRBJ2-1. Sequencing and analysis were restricted to the TCR beta chain. The authors acknowledged the small sample size as a limitation that may reduce accuracy. Persistent patients shared more public clonotypes among themselves (roughly 2,700) than newly diagnosed patients did (about 1,000).

The CDR3 spans 14 residues, counting both ends. The entry retains the CDR3 DNA only, 42 bases that are in frame from base 1. CDR1 and CDR2 are drawn from the germline V gene: MNHNS, SASEGT. The junction shows trimming of 7 bases on V and 0 bases on J, plus 13 bases between the germline ends. In the paper's terms, the time point label means: newly diagnosed GD, antithyroid drugs for less than 3 months. For both TCR sequencing and RNA sequencing, RNA was extracted from PBMCs in TRIzol. The diagnosis of Graves' disease was made according to American Thyroid Association guidelines. Patients for the study were recruited at an endocrinology department in Xi'an, China. From each patient, roughly 9 milliliters of peripheral blood was collected into an EDTA anticoagulant tube. Ficoll Paque Plus density gradient separation was used to isolate PBMCs, and no additional T cell sorting was done. An Agilent 2100 Bioanalyzer and agarose gel were used to assess RNA quality, and a NanoDrop 2000 was used to measure RNA concentration.

The data also belong to a second study, concerning T cells in Graves' hyperthyroidism and ophthalmopathy. As the second study states: Graves' hyperthyroidism was defined as stable when no progression to ophthalmopathy occurred over 18 months of follow-up. The hyperthyroidism patients were between 18 and 65 years old and newly diagnosed, with a disease duration of less than 2 months. Patients with uncontrolled infections, other autoimmune diseases, pregnancy or lactation were excluded. Diagnoses relied on clinical symptoms, serum thyroxine and TRAb, thyroid ultrasound and orbital computed tomography. For the first round of RT-PCR on the TCR CDR3, the HTBI primer set was used together with the Qiagen OneStep RT-PCR kit. Most expanded thyroid clonotypes (frequency above 0.001) were also detected in blood, suggesting blood repertoires may reflect thyroid immune responses. A 13 V-J signature model separated ophthalmopathy from stable hyperthyroidism, with roughly 88% sensitivity and roughly 81% specificity in cross-validation and 80%/75% in testing. In validation, the model predicted progression to ophthalmopathy a median of roughly six months before onset, with about 70% sensitivity and about 72% specificity. To identify TCR V-J signatures that set the groups apart, the researchers used a discovery cohort of about a hundred patients, made up of fewer than 50 with Graves' ophthalmopathy and 57 with stable Graves' hyperthyroidism. Prospective prediction of ophthalmopathy was tested in an independent validation cohort consisting of fewer than 20 hyperthyroidism patients and around 16 patients who later progressed to ophthalmopathy. The 100 or so discovery patients were divided at random into training and test sets in a 7:3 ratio. In six Graves' hyperthyroidism patients, the study also compared T-cell repertoires from thyroid tissue with T-cell repertoires from blood. After blood sampling, hyperthyroidism patients were treated with methimazole at a starting dose of 30 mg daily, and ophthalmopathy patients were treated with high-dose intravenous methylprednisolone. The libraries were constructed in a second round of multiplex PCR and then size-selected and purified. Libraries were sequenced paired-end with 100 bp reads on an Illumina HiSeq2000. SOAPnuke was used to process the raw data, throwing out any read that contained adapters or uncalled bases, had a mean Phred below 15, or lacked an exact constant-primer or identifier match. COPE v1.2.5 was used to merge high-quality paired reads, and clonotypes were defined as unique nucleotide sequences. MiTCR v1.1 was used to align the clonotypes against IMGT TRBV, TRBD and TRBJ reference segments. Analysis was restricted to V-J combinations with a frequency above 0.0001, which covered just over 98% of repertoires. The TCS score was defined as the ratio of F50 (clonal expansion) to E x V (chaos), calculated using BLOSUM62-based TCRdist between CDR3 peptides within each V-J. Welch's t-statistics and random forest reduced some 510 V-J features to under 15, which were used in a naive Bayes classifier (R e1071). No statistical method was used to set the sample size in advance, and investigators knew the group allocation. The paper describes TCR Vbeta CDR3 sequencing of 135 peripheral blood samples, made up of 43 ophthalmopathy patients, over 70 hyperthyroidism patients and 17 progressor patients.

The source of this sequence is a man aged 35 to 55 with Graves disease. Donor details come from another sample of the same person, matched by shared clones. The V gene is TRBV6-1 and the J gene is TRBJ2-7; D gene: possibly TRBD2, on 5 matching bases. Specimen: peripheral blood mononuclear cells (PBMCs), collected at new diagnosis, from a patient treated with antithyroid drugs. For the CDR3, the sequence is CASTPGRRSYEQYL. In nucleotides, the sequence is TGTGCCAGCACCCCGGGGAGACGCTCCTACGAGCAGTACCTC.